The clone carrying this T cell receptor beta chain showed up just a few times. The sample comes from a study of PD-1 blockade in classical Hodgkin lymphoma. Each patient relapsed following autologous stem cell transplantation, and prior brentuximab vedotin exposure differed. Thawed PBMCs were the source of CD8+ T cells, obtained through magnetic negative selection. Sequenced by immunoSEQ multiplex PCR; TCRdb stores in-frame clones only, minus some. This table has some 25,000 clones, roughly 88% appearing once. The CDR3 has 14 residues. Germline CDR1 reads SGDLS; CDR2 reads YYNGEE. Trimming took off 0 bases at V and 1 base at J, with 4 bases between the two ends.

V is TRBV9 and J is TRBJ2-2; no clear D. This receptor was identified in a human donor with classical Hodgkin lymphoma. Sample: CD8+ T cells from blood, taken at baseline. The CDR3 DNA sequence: TGTGCCAGCAGCGTAGGCGGGAACACCGGGGAGCTGTTTTTT. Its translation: CASSVGGNTGELFF.